The source of this T cell receptor beta chain is a study of T cells in Graves' hyperthyroidism and ophthalmopathy. Using RNA transcripts as the source, TCR beta CDR3 regions were amplified. A first-round RT-PCR of the TCR CDR3 used the HTBI primer set. TCRdb reprocessed the multiplex PCR reads via MiXCR and lists one record per CDR3 protein. Of approximately 400,000 distinct CDR3 sequences in the sample, approximately 14% were seen once. Findings of the study overall: Clonotypes that were expanded in thyroid above 0.001 mostly appeared in blood too. Ophthalmopathy was predicted by the model a median of about six months ahead of onset.

Graves' hyperthyroidism qualified as stable when ophthalmopathy did not progress within 18 months. Diagnostic decisions used clinical symptoms, serum thyroxine and TRAb, thyroid ultrasound and orbital computed tomography. This clonotype was picked up many times. Its target is unknown. CDR1 and CDR2 from the germline V gene are PRHDT and FYEKMQ (reference sequence). V lost 3 bases to trimming and J lost 2 bases, with 31 bases between them. CDR3 size: 21 residues. The receptor was derived from a woman aged 18-35 years with Graves' hyperthyroidism. What was sequenced was blood. The chain joins TRBV13 to TRBJ1-2; possibly TRBD1 for D (5 bases). The CDR3 nucleotides read TGTGCCAGCAGCTTCGAAAGGATGGGGCACCAACTGGCCAGGGCGAACTATGGCTACACCTTC. This encodes CASSFERMGHQLARANYGYTF.